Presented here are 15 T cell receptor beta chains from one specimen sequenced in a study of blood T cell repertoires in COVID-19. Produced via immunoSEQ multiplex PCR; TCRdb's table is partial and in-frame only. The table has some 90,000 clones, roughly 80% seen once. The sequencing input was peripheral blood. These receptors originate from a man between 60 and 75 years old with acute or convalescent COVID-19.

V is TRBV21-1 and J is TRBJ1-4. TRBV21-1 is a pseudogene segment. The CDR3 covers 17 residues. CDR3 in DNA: TGTGCCAGCAGCAAAAGAGGGCACCGGACCACTAATGAAAAACTGTTTTTT. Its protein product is CASSKRGHRTTNEKLFF.

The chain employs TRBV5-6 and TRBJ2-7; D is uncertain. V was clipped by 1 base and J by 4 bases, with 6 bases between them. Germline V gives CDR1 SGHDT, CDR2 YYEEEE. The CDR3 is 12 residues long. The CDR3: CASSLSGYEQYF. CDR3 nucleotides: TGTGCCAGCAGCTTGTCCGGGTACGAGCAGTACTTC. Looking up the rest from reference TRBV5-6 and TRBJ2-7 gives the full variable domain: DAGVTQSPTHLIKTRGQQVTLRCSPKSGHDTVSWYQQALGQGPQFIFQYYEEEERQRGNFPDRFSGHQFPNYSSELNVNALLLGDSALYLCASSLSGYEQYFGPGTRLTVT.

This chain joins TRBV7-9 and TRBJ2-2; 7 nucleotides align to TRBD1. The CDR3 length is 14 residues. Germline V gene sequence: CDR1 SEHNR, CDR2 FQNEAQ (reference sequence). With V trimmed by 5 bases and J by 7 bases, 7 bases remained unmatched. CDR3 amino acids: CASSPDRASGELFF. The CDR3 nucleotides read TGTGCCAGCAGCCCTGACAGGGCTAGCGGGGAGCTGTTTTTT.

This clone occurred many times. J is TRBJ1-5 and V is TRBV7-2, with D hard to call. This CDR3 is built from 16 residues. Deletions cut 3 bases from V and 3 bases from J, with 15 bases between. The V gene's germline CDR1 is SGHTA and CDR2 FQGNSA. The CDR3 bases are TGTGCCAGCAGCTTGGGAGTGCGTGGCATCAATCAGCCCCAGCATTTT. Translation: CASSLGVRGINQPQHF.

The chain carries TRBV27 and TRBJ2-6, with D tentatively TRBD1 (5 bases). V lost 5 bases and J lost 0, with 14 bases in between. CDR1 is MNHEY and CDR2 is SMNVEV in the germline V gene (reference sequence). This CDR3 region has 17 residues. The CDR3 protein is CASSKTSGNSGANVLTF. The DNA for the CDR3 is TGTGCCAGCAGTAAAACTTCAGGGAACTCTGGGGCCAACGTCCTGACTTTC.

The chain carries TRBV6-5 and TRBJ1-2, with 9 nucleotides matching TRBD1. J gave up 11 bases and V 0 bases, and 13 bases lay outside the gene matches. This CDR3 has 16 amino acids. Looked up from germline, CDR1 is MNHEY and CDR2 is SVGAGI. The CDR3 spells CASSYSGQGRTQRYTF. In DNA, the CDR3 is TGTGCCAGCAGTTACTCCGGACAGGGGAGGACCCAGAGGTACACCTTC.

CDR3 sequence (DNA): TGTGCCAGCAGTCAAGGTGGACAGGGGTACACCGGGGAGCTGTTTTTT. It yields the protein CASSQGGQGYTGELFF. The chain recombines TRBV28 with TRBJ2-2; 9 nucleotides line up with TRBD1. This CDR3 comprises 16 residues. CDR1 is MDHEN, CDR2 SYDVKM, per germline. The V segment lost 5 bases and the J segment 3 bases; nucleotides outside the gene matches: 7.

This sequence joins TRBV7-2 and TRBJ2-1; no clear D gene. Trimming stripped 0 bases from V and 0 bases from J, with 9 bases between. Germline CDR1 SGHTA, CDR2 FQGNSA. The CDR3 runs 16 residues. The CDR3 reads CASSLAPDASYNEQFF. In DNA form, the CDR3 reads TGTGCCAGCAGCTTAGCACCAGATGCCTCCTACAATGAGCAGTTCTTC.

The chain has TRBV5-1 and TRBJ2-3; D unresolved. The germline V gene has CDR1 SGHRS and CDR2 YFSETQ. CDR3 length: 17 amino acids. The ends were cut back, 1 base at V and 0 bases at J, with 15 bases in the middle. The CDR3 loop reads CASSLFGGSSSTDTQYF. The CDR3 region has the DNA TGCGCCAGCAGCTTGTTCGGCGGATCTTCTAGCACAGATACGCAGTATTTT.

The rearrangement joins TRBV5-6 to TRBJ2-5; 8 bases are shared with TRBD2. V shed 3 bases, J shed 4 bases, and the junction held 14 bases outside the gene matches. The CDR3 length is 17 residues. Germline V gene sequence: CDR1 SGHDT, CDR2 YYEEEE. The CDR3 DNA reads TGTGCCAGCAGCTATTCCCCCTTAGCGGGGTCAGCAGAGACCCAGTACTTC. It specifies CASSYSPLAGSAETQYF.

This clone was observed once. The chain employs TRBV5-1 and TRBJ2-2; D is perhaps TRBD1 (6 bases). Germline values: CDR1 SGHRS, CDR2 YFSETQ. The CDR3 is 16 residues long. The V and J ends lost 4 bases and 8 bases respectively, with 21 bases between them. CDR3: CASSIRTDWNLGELFF. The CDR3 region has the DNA TGCGCCAGCAGCATCAGGACAGATTGGAATTTAGGGGAGCTGTTTTTT.

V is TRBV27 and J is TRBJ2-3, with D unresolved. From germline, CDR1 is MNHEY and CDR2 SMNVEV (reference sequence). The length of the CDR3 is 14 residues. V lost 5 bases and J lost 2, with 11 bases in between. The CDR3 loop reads CASSPTRDTDTQYF. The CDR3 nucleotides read TGTGCCAGCAGTCCAACGAGAGACACAGATACGCAGTATTTT.

The CDR3 spells CASSLVVRAEAFF. The CDR3 coding sequence is TGTGCCAGCAGCTTAGTAGTCAGGGCTGAAGCTTTCTTT. The chain uses TRBV7-2 and TRBJ1-1; possibly TRBD1 for D (5 bases). This CDR3 spans 13 amino acids. Trimming took off 1 base at V and 6 bases at J, with 9 bases between the two ends. CDR1 SGHTA and CDR2 FQGNSA come from the germline V gene.

CDR3 nucleotide sequence: TGTGCCAGCAGCGTAGCTGGGAGCGGGGGATACCAAGAGACCCAGTACTTC. Amino acids: CASSVAGSGGYQETQYF. V usage is TRBV9 and J usage is TRBJ2-5; 8 bases are a match to TRBD2. The V and J ends lost 0 bases and 0 bases, in that order; junction bases with no gene match: 7. The V gene's germline CDR1 is SGDLS and CDR2 YYNGEE. The CDR3 has 17 residues.

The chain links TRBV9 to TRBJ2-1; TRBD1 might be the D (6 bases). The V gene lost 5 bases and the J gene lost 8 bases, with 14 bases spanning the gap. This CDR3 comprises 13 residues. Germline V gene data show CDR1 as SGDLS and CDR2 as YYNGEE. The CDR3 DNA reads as TGTGCCAGCAGTACCGGGACAATCGATGAGCAGTTCTTC. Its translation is CASSTGTIDEQFF.